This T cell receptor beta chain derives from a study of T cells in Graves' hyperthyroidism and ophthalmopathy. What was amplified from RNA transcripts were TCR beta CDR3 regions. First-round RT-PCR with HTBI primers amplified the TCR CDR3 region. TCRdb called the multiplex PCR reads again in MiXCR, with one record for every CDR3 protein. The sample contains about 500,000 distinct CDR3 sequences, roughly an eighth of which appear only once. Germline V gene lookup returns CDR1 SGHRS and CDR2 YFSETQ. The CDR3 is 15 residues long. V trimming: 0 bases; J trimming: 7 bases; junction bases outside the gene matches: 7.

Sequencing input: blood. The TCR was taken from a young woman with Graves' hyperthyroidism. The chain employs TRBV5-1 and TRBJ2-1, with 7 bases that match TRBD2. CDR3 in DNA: TGCGCCAGCAGCTTGGCCAGCGGGATAGGAAATGAGCAGTTCTTC. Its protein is CASSLASGIGNEQFF.